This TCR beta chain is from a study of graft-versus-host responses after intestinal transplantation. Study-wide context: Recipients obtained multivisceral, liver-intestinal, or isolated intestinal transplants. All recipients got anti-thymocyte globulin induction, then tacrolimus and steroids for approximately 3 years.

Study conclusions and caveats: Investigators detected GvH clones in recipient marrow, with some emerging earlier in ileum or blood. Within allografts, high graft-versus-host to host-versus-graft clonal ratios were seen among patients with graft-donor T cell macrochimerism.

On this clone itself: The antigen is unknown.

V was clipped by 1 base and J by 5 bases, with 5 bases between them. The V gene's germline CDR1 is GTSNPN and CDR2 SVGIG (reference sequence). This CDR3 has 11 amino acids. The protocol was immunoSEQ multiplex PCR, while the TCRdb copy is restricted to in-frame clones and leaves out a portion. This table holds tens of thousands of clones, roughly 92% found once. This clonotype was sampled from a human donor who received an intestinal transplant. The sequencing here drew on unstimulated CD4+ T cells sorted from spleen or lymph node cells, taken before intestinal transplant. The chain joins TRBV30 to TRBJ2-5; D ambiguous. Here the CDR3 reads CAWSGKETQYF. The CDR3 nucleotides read TGTGCCTGGAGTGGAAAGGAGACCCAGTACTTC.